This T cell receptor (beta chain) was sequenced for a study of cytomegalovirus exposure and HLA in healthy donors. This CDR3 is 15 amino acids long. V shed 3 bases, J shed 1 base, and the junction held 6 bases outside the gene matches. CDR1 and CDR2 (germline): MNHEY, SMNVEV (reference sequence). In the PCR, 60 Vbeta and 13 Jbeta primers were used. Clones were sequenced by immunoSEQ multiplex PCR, and TCRdb holds only the in-frame ones, with some missing. The sample lists 150,000 to 200,000 clones, about 81% occurring once. A remark on this clone: Antigen unknown.

Broader study findings: As a later analysis revealed, the rate of TCR association differed by HLA locus, with DRB1 most and HLA-C fewest.

Sample: PBMCs. This TCR came from a man younger than 30 in good health and CMV-seronegative. The rearrangement links TRBV27 to TRBJ2-7; 7 bases line up with TRBD2. DNA for the CDR3: TGTGCCAGCAGTTTTCTAGCGGCTGGATCCTACGAGCAGTACTTC. Translation gives CASSFLAAGSYEQYF.